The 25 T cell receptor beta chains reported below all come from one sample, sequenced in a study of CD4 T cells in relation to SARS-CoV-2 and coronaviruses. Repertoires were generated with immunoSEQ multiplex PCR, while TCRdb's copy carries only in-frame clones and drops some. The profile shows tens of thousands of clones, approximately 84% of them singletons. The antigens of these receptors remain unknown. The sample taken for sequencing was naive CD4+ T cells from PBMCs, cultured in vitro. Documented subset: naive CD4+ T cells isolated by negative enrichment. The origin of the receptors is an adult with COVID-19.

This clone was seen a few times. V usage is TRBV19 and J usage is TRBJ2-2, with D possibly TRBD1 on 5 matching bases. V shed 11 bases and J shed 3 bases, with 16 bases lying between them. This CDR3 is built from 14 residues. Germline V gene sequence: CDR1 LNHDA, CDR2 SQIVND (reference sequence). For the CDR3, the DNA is TGTGCCTCCAGCAGTTGGACACACACCGGGGAGCTGTTTTTT. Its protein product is CASSSWTHTGELFF.

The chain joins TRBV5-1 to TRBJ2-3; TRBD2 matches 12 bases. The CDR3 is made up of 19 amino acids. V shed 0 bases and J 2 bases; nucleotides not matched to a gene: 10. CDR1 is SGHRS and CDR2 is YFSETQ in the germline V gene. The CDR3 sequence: CASSLVPSGRASDTDTQYF. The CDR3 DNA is TGCGCCAGCAGCTTGGTTCCTAGCGGGAGGGCCTCGGACACAGATACGCAGTATTTT.

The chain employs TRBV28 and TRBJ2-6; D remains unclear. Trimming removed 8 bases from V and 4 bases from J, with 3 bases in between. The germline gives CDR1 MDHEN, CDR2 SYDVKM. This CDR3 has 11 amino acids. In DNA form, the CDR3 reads TGTGCCAGCTCCGGGGCCAACGTCCTGACTTTC. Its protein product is CASSGANVLTF.

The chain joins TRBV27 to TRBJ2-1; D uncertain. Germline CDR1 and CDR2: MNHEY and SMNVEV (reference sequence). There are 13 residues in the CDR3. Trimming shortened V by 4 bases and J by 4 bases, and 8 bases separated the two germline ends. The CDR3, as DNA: TGTGCCAGCAGTTCCCCAGCTTACAATGAGCAGTTCTTC. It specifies CASSSPAYNEQFF.

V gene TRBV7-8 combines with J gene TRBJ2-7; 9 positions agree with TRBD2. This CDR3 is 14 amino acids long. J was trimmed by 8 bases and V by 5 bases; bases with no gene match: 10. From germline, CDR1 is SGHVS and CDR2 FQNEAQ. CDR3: CASSPRREGLKQYF. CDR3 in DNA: TGTGCCAGCAGCCCTCGGCGGGAGGGCCTCAAGCAGTACTTC.

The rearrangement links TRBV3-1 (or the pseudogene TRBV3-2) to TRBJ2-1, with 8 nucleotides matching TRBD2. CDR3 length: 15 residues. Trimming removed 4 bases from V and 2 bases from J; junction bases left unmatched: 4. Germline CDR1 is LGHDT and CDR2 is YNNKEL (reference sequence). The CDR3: CASSRYSGTYNEQFF. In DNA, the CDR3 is TGTGCCAGCAGCCGATATAGCGGGACCTACAATGAGCAGTTCTTC.

The CDR3 nucleotides are TGTGCCACCAGTGATTCCCAAAGGGTAGGAAAGCAGTACTTC. Encoded protein: CATSDSQRVGKQYF. V usage is TRBV24-1 and J usage is TRBJ2-7; D gene ambiguous. Germline-derived CDR1 and CDR2 are KGHDR and SFDVKD. The length of the CDR3 is 14 residues. Trimming took 2 bases from V and 8 from J, leaving 15 bases between them.

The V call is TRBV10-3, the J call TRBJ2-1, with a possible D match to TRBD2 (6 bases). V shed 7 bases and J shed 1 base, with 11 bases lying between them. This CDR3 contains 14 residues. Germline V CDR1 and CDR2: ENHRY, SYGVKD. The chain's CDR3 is CAIKSSVSYNEQFF. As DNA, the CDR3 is TGTGCCATCAAATCTAGCGTGTCCTACAATGAGCAGTTCTTC.

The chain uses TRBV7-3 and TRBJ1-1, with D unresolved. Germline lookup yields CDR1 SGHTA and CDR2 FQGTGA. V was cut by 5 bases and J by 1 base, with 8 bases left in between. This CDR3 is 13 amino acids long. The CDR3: CASSSVPNTEAFF. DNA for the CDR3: TGTGCCAGCAGCAGTGTACCGAACACTGAAGCTTTCTTT.

The DNA of the CDR3 is TGTGCCAGCAGCCCTCGGACTAGCGGGCCAGAGACCCAGTACTTC. Translation: CASSPRTSGPETQYF. J is TRBJ2-5 and V is TRBV7-2; TRBD2 matches at 11 bases. This CDR3 has 15 residues. Germline CDR1 and CDR2: SGHTA and FQGNSA. The V segment lost 5 bases and the J segment 4 bases; nucleotides outside the gene matches: 6.

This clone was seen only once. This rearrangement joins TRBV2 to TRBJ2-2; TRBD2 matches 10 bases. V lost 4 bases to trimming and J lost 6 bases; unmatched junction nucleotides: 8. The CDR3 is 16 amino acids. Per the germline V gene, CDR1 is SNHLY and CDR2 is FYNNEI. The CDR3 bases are TGTGCCAGCAGTGTGCGAGCGGGAGGGGGGTCCGGGGAGCTGTTTTTT. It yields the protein CASSVRAGGGSGELFF.

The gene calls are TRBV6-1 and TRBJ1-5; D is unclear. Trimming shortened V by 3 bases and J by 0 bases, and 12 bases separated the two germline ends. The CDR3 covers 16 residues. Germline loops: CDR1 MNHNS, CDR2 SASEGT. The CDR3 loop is CASSDPYRNSNQPQHF. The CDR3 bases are TGTGCCAGCAGTGATCCATACAGAAATAGCAATCAGCCCCAGCATTTT.

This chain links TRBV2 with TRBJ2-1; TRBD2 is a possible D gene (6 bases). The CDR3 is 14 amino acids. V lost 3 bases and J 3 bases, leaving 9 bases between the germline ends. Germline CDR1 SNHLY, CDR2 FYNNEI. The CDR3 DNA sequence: TGTGCCAGCAGTGATTTCGGGAGCTACAATGAGCAGTTCTTC. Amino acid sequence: CASSDFGSYNEQFF.

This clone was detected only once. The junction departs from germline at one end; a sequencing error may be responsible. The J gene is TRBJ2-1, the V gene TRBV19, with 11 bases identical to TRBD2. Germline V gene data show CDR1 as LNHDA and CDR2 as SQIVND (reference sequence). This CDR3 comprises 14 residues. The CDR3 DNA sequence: TGTGCCAGTAGAATAGCGGGAGGGTACAATGAGCAGTTCTTC. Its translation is CASRIAGGYNEQFF.

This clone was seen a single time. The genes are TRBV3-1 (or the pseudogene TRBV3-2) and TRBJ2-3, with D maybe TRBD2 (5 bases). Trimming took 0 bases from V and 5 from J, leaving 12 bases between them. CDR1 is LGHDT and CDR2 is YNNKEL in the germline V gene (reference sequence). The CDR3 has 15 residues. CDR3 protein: CASSQDQRAGDTQYF. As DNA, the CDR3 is TGTGCCAGCAGCCAAGATCAAAGGGCGGGAGATACGCAGTATTTT.

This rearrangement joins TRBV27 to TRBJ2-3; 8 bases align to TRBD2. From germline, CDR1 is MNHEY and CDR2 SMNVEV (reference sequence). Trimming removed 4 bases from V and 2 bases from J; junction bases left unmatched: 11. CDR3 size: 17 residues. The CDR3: CASSSWLLAGITDTQYF. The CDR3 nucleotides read TGTGCCAGCAGTTCCTGGCTGCTAGCGGGTATCACAGATACGCAGTATTTT.

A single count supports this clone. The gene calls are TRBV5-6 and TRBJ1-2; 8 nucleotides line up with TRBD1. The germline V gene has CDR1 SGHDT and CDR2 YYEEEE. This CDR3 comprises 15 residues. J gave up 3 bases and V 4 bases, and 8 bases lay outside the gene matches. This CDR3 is CASSIGQGMDYGYTF. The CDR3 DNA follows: TGTGCCAGCAGCATCGGACAGGGAATGGACTATGGCTACACCTTC. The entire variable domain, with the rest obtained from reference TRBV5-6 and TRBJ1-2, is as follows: DAGVTQSPTHLIKTRGQQVTLRCSPKSGHDTVSWYQQALGQGPQFIFQYYEEEERQRGNFPDRFSGHQFPNYSSELNVNALLLGDSALYLCASSIGQGMDYGYTFGSGTRLTVV.

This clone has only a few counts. This chain's CDR3 is CASSPRGQGASREQYF. The CDR3 bases are TGTGCCAGCAGCCCCAGGGGACAGGGGGCTTCTCGGGAGCAGTACTTC. V and J are TRBV5-8 and TRBJ2-7; TRBD1 matches 12 bases. In germline, CDR1 is SGHTS, CDR2 YDEGEE. CDR3 length: 16 residues. After removal of 4 bases from V and 7 bases from J, the junction contained 12 bases not matched to a gene.

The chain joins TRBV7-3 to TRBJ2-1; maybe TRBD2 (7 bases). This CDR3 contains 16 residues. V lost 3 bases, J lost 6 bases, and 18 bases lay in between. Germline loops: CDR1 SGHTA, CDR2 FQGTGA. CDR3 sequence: CASSLGGGRGGNEQFF. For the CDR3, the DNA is TGTGCCAGCAGCTTGGGAGGGGGTCGAGGGGGCAATGAGCAGTTCTTC.

The CDR3 is CASSLGEWREVDEQFF. Here the CDR3 DNA reads TGTGCCAGCAGCTTAGGTGAATGGCGGGAGGTTGATGAGCAGTTCTTC. The chain has TRBV11-3 and TRBJ2-1, with 8 bases matching TRBD2. V shed 1 base, J shed 8 bases, and the junction held 10 bases outside the gene matches. Germline V gene lookup returns CDR1 SGHNT and CDR2 YENEEA. The CDR3 is 16 amino acids.

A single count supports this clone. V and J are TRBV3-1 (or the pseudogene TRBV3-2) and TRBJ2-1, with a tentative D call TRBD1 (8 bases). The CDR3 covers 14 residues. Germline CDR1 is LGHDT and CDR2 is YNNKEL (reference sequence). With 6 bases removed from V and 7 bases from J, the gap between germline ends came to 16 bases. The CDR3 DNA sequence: TGTGCCAGCAGGAAAGGACAGGGAGGGAATGAGCAGTTCTTC. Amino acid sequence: CASRKGQGGNEQFF.

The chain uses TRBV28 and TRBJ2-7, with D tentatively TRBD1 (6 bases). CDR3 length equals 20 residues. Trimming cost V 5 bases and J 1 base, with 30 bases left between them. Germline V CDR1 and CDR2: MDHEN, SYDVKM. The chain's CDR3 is CASSQIRPGQLHHPSYEQYF. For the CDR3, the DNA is TGTGCCAGCAGTCAAATCAGACCCGGACAGCTTCACCATCCGTCCTACGAGCAGTACTTC. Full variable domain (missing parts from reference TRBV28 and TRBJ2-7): DVKVTQSSRYLVKRTGEKVFLECVQDMDHENMFWYRQDPGLGLRLIYFSYDVKMKEKGDIPEGYSVSREKKERFSLILESASTNQTSMYLCASSQIRPGQLHHPSYEQYFGPGTRLTVT.

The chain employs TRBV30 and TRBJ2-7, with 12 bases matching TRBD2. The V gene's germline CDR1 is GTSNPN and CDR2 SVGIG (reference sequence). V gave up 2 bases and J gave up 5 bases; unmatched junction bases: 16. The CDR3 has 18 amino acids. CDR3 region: CAWSLLGPTSGSHNEQYF. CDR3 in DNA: TGTGCCTGGAGTCTCCTAGGGCCGACTAGCGGGAGTCACAACGAGCAGTACTTC.

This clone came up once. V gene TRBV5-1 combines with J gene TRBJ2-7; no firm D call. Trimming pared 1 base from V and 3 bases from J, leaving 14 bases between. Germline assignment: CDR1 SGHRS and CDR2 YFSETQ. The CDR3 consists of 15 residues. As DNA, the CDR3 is TGCGCCAGCAGCTTGTCGACTGACTTTAGCTACGAGCAGTACTTC. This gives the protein CASSLSTDFSYEQYF.

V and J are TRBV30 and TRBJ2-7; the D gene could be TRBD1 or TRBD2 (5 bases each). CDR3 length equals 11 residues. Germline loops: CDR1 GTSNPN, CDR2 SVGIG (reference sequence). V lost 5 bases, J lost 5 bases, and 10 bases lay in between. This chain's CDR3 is CAWAGADEQYF. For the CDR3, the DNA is TGTGCCTGGGCCGGGGCTGACGAGCAGTACTTC.